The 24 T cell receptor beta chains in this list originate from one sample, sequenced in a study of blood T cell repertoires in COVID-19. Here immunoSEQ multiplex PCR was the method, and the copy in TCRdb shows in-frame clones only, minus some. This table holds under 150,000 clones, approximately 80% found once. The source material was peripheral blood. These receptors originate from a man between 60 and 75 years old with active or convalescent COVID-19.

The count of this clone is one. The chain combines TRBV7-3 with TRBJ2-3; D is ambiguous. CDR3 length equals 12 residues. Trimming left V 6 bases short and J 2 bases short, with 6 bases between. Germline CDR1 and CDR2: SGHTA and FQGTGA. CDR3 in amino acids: CASRSYTDTQYF. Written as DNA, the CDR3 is TGTGCCAGCAGGTCCTACACAGATACGCAGTATTTT.

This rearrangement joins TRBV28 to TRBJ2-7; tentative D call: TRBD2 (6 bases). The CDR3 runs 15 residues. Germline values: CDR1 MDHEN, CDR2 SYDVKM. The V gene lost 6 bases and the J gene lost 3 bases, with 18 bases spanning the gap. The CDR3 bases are TGTGCCAGCAGCCCCCCGCGGCGGGGAGACTACGAGCAGTACTTC. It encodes CASSPPRRGDYEQYF.

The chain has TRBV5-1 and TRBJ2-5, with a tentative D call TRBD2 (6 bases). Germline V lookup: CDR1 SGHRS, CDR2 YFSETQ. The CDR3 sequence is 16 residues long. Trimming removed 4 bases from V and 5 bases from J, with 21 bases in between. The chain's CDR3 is CASSGPGLRTGETQYF. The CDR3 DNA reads TGCGCCAGCAGCGGACCGGGACTCCGGACGGGGGAGACCCAGTACTTC.

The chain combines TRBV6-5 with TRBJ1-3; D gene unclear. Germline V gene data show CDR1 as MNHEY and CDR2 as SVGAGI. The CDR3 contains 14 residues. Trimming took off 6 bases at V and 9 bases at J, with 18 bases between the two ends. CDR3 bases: TGTGCCAGCAGCCCCGGGGAGGAGGCTGGCACCATATATTTT. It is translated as CASSPGEEAGTIYF.

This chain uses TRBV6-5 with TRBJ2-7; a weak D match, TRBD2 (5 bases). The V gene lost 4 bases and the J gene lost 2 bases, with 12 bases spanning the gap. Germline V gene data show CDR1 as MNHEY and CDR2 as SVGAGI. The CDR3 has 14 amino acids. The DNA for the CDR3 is TGTGCCAGCAGTTCACCCGGGAACCCCTACGAGCAGTACTTC. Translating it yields CASSSPGNPYEQYF.

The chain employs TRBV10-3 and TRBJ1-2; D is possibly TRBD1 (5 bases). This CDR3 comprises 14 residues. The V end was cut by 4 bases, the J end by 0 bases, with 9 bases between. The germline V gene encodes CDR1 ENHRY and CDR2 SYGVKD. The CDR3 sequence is CAISAGLANYGYTF. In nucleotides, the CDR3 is TGTGCCATCAGTGCGGGACTGGCTAACTATGGCTACACCTTC.

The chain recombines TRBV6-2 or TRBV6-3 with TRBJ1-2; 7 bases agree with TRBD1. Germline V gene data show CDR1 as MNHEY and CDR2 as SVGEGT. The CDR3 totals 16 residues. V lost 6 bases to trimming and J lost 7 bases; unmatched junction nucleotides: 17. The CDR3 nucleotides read TGTGCCAGCAGCCAAGGGACAGAGCTGATTGTAAGTGGCTACACCTTC. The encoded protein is CASSQGTELIVSGYTF.

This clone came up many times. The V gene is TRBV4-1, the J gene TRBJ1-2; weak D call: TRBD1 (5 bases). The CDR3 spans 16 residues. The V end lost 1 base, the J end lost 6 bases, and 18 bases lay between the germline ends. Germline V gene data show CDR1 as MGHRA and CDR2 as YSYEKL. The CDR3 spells CASSQGRSTARDGYTF. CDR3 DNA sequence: TGCGCCAGCAGCCAAGGTCGGTCGACAGCAAGAGATGGCTACACCTTC.

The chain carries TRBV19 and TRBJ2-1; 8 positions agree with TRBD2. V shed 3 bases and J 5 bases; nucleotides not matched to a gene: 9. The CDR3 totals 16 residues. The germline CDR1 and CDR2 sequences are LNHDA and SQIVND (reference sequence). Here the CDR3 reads CASSIPGGTTDNEQFF. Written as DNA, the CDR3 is TGTGCCAGTAGTATCCCGGGGGGGACTACTGACAATGAGCAGTTCTTC. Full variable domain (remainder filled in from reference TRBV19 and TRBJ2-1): DGGITQSPKYLFRKEGQNVTLSCEQNLNHDAMYWYRQDPGQGLRLIYYSQIVNDFQKGDIAEGYSVSREKKESFPLTVTSAQKNPTAFYLCASSIPGGTTDNEQFFGPGTRLTVL.

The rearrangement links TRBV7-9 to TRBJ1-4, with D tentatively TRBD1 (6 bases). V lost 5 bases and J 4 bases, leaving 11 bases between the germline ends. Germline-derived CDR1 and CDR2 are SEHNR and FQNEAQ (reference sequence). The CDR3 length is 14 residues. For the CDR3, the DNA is TGTGCCAGCAGCCCGACAGGCGTTAATGAAAAACTGTTTTTT. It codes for CASSPTGVNEKLFF.

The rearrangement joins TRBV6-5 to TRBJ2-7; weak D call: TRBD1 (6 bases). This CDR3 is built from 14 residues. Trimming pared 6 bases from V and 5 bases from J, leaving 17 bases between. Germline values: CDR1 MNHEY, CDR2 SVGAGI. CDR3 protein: CASRSLRGYDEQYF. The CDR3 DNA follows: TGTGCCAGCAGATCCCTTAGGGGGTATGACGAGCAGTACTTC.

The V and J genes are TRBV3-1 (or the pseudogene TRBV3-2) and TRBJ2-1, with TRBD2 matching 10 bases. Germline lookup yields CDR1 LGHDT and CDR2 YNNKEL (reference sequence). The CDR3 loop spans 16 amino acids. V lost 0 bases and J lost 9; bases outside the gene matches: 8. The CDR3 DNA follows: TGTGCCAGCAGCCAAGATAGGCTAGCGGGAGTTAGTGAGCAGTTCTTC. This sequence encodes CASSQDRLAGVSEQFF.

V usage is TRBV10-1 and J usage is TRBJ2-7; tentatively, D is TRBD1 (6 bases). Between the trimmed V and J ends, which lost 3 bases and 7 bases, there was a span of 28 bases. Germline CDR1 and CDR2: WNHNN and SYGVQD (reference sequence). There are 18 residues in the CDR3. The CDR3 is CASSDLPGPGAALQEQYF. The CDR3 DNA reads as TGCGCCAGCAGTGACCTCCCCGGCCCAGGGGCGGCCCTACAGGAGCAGTACTTC.

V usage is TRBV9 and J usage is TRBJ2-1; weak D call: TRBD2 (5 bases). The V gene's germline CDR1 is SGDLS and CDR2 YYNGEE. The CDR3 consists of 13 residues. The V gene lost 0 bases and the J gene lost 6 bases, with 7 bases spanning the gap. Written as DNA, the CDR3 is TGTGCCAGCAGCGTAGGAGGGCCCAATGAGCAGTTCTTC. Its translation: CASSVGGPNEQFF.

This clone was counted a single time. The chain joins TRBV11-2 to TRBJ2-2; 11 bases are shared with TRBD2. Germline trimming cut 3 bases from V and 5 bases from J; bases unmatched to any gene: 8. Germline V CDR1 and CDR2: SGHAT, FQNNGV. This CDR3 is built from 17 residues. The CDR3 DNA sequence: TGTGCCAGCAGCTTTGTAGCGGGAGGGCCAGGAACCGGGGAGCTGTTTTTT. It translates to CASSFVAGGPGTGELFF. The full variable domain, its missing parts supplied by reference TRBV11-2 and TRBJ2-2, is EAGVAQSPRYKIIEKRQSVAFWCNPISGHATLYWYQQILGQGPKLLIQFQNNGVVDDSQLPKDRFSAERLKGVDSTLKIQPAKLEDSAVYLCASSFVAGGPGTGELFFGEGSRLTVL.

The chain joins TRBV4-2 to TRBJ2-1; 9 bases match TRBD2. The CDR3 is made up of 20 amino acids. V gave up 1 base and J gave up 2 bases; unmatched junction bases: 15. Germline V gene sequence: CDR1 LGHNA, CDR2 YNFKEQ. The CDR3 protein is CASSQVSSGGNVRTYNEQFF. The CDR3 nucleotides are TGTGCCAGCAGCCAAGTTTCCAGCGGGGGGAACGTGAGGACCTACAATGAGCAGTTCTTC.

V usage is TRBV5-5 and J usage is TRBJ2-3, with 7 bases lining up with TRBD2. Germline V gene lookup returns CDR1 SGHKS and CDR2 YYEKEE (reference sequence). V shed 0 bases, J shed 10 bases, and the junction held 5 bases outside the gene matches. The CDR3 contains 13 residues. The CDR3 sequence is CASSLAASGAQYF. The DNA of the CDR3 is TGTGCCAGCAGCTTGGCCGCTAGCGGTGCGCAGTATTTT. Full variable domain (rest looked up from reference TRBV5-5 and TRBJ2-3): DAGVTQSPTHLIKTRGQQVTLRCSPISGHKSVSWYQQVLGQGPQFIFQYYEKEERGRGNFPDRFSARQFPNYSSELNVNALLLGDSALYLCASSLAASGAQYFGPGTRLTVL.

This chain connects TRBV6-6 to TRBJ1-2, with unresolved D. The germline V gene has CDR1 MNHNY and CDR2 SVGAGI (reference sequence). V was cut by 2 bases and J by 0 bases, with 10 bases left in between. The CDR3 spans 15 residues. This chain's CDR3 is CASSYGPDTNYGYTF. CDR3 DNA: TGTGCCAGCAGTTACGGGCCAGATACTAACTATGGCTACACCTTC.

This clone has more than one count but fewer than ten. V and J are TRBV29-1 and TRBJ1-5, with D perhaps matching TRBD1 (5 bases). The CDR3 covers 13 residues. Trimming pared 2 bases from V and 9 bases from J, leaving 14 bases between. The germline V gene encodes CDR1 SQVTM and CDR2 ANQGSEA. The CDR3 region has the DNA TGCAGCGTTGAATCCGAGGAGGGGCGGCCCCAGCATTTT. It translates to CSVESEEGRPQHF.

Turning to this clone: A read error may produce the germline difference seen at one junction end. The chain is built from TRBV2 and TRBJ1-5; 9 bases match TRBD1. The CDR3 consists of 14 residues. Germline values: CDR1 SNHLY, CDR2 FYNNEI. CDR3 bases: TGTGCCAGCAGTATCACAGGGGGCAACCAGCCCCAGCATTTT. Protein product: CASSITGGNQPQHF.

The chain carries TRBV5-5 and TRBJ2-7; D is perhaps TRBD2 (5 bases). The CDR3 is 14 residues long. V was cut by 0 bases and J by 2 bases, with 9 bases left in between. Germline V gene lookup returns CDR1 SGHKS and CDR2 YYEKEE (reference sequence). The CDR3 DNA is TGTGCCAGCAGCTTGGGGCGGGTAGCCTACGAGCAGTACTTC. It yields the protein CASSLGRVAYEQYF.

This CDR3 reads CASSRGGPEQFF. CDR3 in DNA: TGTGCCAGCAGTAGAGGGGGTCCGGAGCAGTTCTTC. This chain connects TRBV28 to TRBJ2-1; TRBD1 might be the D (6 bases). CDR1 and CDR2 from the germline V gene are MDHEN and SYDVKM. V lost 5 bases to trimming and J lost 10 bases, with 12 bases between them. The CDR3 spans 12 residues.

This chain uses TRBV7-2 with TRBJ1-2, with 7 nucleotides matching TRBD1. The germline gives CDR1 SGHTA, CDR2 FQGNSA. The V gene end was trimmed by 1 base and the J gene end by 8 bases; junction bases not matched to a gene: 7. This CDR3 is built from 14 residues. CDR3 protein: CASSLVGGGWGYTF. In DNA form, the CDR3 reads TGTGCCAGCAGCTTAGTTGGAGGGGGCTGGGGCTACACCTTC.

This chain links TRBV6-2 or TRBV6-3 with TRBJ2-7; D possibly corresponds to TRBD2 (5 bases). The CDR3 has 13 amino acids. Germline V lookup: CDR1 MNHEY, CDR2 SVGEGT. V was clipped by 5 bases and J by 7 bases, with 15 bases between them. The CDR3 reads CASSTSLLWEQYF. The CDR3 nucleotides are TGTGCCAGCAGTACTAGTTTGCTCTGGGAGCAGTACTTC.